The present T cell receptor beta chain was sequenced within a study of early T cells in non-severe SARS-CoV-2 infection. This CDR3 is built from 13 residues. V shed 6 bases, J shed 7 bases, and the junction held 10 bases outside the gene matches. Germline CDR1 is DFQATT and CDR2 is SNEGSKA (reference sequence). This clonotype was recorded many times. TCRdb analysed the 5' RACE reads with MiXCR anew, one entry per CDR3 protein. The table records about 25,000 distinct CDR3 sequences, around 6% of them present only once. This rearrangement joins TRBV20-1 to TRBJ1-2; 8 positions agree with TRBD1. Material: whole blood. The sequence was obtained from an adult who was a healthcare worker with PCR-confirmed SARS-CoV-2 infection or an uninfected control (not recorded which). CDR3: CSATGGAKVGYTF. The CDR3 DNA is TGCAGTGCCACAGGGGGGGCGAAGGTTGGCTACACCTTC.